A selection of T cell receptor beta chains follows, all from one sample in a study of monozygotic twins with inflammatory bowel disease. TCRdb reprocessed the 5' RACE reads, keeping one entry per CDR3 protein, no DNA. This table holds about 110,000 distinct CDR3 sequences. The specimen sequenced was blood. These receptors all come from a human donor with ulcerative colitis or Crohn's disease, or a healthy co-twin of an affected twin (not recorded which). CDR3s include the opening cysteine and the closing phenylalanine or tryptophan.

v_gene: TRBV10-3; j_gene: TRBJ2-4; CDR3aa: CAISADRDLNIQYF
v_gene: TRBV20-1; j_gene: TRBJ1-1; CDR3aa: CSARDGRTLHQAFF
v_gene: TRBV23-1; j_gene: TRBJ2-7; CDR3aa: CASRTPGQAFYEQYF
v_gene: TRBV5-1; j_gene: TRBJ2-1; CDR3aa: CASSPQGGSTYNEQFF
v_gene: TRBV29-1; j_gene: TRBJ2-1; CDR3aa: CSVAGLAGEYNEQFF
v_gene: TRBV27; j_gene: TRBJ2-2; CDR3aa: CASFGLAGGPGELFF
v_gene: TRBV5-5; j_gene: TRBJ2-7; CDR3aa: CASSHHDRDYEQYF
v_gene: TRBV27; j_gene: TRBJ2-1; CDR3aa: CASRRQYNEQFF
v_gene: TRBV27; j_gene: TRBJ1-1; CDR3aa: CASSLYRGVNTEAFF
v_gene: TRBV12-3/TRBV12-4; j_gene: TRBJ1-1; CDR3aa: CASSFAGLRAFF
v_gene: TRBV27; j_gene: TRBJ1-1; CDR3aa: CASSTLGEGDTEAFF
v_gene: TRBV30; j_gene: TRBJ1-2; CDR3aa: CAWSGGRGGYTF
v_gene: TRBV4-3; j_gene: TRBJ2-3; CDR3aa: CASSQPGDGSTDTQYF
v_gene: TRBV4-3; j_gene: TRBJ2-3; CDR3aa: CASSPTASTDTQYF
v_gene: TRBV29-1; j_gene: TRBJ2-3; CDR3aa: CSVPLGGGAGGTQYF
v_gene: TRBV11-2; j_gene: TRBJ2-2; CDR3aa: CASSTQFTGELFF
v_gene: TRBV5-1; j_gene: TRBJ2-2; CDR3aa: CASSLAPQTTGELFF
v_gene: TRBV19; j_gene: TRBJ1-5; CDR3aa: CASSIAGRNQPQHF
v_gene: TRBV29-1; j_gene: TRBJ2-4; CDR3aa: CSVLGQGGLVAKNIQYF
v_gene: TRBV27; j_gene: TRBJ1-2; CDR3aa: CASSQLEGDGYTF
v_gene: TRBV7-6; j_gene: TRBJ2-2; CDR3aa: CASSLFVGGITGELFF
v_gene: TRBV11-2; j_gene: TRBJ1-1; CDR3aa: CASSLLLSGGEAFF
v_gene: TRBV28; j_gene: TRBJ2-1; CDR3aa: CASSRMAGSGGYNEQFF
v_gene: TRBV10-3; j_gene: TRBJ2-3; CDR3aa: CAISEGAGGRTDTQYF
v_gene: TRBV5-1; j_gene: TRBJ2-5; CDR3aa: CASSFGGAFQETQYF
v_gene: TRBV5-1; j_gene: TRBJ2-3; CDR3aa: CASSTQQHTDTQYF
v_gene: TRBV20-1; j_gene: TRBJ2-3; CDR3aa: CSARTARTLGTDTQYF
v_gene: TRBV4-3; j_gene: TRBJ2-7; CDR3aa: CASSQAFPPGPYEQYF
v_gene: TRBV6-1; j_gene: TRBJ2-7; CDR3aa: CASRSPSGGKYEQYF
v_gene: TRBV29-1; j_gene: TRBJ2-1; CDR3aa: CTAGTSGHNEQFF
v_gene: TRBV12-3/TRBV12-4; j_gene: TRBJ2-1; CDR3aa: CASSLVLLVPDF